What follows are 11 T cell receptor beta chains derived from one specimen sequenced in a study of T cell responses to AZD1222 COVID-19 vaccine (TCRdb year 2021). The intended sense of this specimen's time point label: baseline before first vaccination. Library construction relied on the immunoSEQ multiplex PCR assay. TCRdb took this table from immuneACCESS and kept in-frame rearrangements with V and J called. Such tables lack part of the clones; where checked against another copy, unresolved V genes explain under half of the gap, and the rest is unexplained. Counted in this sample were approximately 110,000 clones; 85% to 90% of them appeared once. 7.7% of the sample is in the top ten clones. This specimen consisted of peripheral blood, obtained on day 0 of AZD1222 vaccination. The receptor source for this set is an adult in good health.

The rearrangement uses TRBV7-2 and TRBJ2-7; TRBD1 is a possible D gene (5 bases). This CDR3 has 14 amino acids. Trimming pared 2 bases from V and 6 bases from J, leaving 14 bases between. From germline, CDR1 is SGHTA and CDR2 FQGNSA. The CDR3 is CASSLIGAQSEQYF. CDR3 sequence (DNA): TGTGCCAGCAGCTTAATAGGGGCACAGAGCGAGCAGTACTTC.

The rearrangement links TRBV7-8 to TRBJ2-7, with D maybe TRBD2 (5 bases). Trimming removed 1 base from V and 6 bases from J, with 13 bases in between. The CDR3 loop spans 14 amino acids. Per germline, CDR1 SGHVS and CDR2 FQNEAQ. Here the CDR3 reads CASSLEVAGVEQYF. The CDR3 bases are TGTGCCAGCAGCTTAGAGGTGGCGGGCGTCGAGCAGTACTTC.

V gene TRBV30 combines with J gene TRBJ2-1, with 9 bases matching TRBD2. With 1 base clipped from V and 4 bases from J, the junction kept 2 bases outside the gene matches. Germline CDR1 is GTSNPN and CDR2 is SVGIG (reference sequence). This CDR3 comprises 14 residues. CDR3 nucleotide sequence: TGTGCCTGGAGTGGACTAGCGGCATACAATGAGCAGTTCTTC. This translates into CAWSGLAAYNEQFF.

The gene calls are TRBV19 and TRBJ2-2; TRBD1 matches at 9 bases. Germline-derived CDR1 and CDR2 are LNHDA and SQIVND (reference sequence). The junction had 5 bases not matched to a gene; V was cut back by 5 bases and J by 4 bases. The CDR3 has 15 amino acids. The CDR3 protein is CASSAQGALTGELFF. The CDR3, as DNA: TGTGCCAGTAGTGCACAGGGGGCACTCACCGGGGAGCTGTTTTTT.

CDR3 residues: CASSSLPPQHTF. CDR3 DNA: TGTGCCAGCAGTTCCCTCCCCCCTCAGCACACCTTC. V usage is TRBV12-3 or TRBV12-4 and J usage is TRBJ1-2, with no clear D. Trimming shortened V by 4 bases and J by 12 bases, and 15 bases separated the two germline ends. This CDR3 has 12 amino acids.

The genes are TRBV5-1 and TRBJ2-1; D not certain. The CDR3 is 13 residues long. Trimming left V 4 bases short and J 3 bases short, with 8 bases between. Germline lookup yields CDR1 SGHRS and CDR2 YFSETQ. The CDR3 spells CASSEESYNEQFF. The CDR3 DNA reads as TGCGCCAGCAGCGAGGAGAGCTACAATGAGCAGTTCTTC. Filled out from reference TRBV5-1 and TRBJ2-1, the complete variable domain reads KAGVTQTPRYLIKTRGQQVTLSCSPISGHRSVSWYQQTPGQGLQFLFEYFSETQRNKGNFPGRFSGRQFSNSRSEMNVSTLELGDSALYLCASSEESYNEQFFGPGTRLTVL.

This chain links TRBV10-3 with TRBJ2-6; unclear D gene. Trimming shortened V by 0 bases and J by 0 bases, and 9 bases separated the two germline ends. In germline, CDR1 is ENHRY, CDR2 SYGVKD. This CDR3 comprises 17 residues. Written as DNA, the CDR3 is TGTGCCATCAGTGAGTCAGGCAGGACCTCTGGGGCCAACGTCCTGACTTTC. This encodes CAISESGRTSGANVLTF.

The V gene is TRBV6-5, the J gene TRBJ2-7, with TRBD2 identical over 8 bases. This CDR3 spans 14 amino acids. Germline-derived CDR1 and CDR2 are MNHEY and SVGAGI. V shed 7 bases, J shed 2 bases, and the junction held 7 bases outside the gene matches. Here the CDR3 reads CASTPGGGTYEQYF. Written as DNA, the CDR3 is TGTGCCAGCACCCCCGGCGGGGGGACCTACGAGCAGTACTTC.

This clone was observed a few times. The chain has TRBV6-1 and TRBJ2-1; D perhaps matches TRBD2 (6 bases). This CDR3 has 17 amino acids. V lost 2 bases and J lost 3, with 17 bases in between. CDR1 MNHNS and CDR2 SASEGT come from the germline V gene. The CDR3 is CASSEWSQSDYYNEQFF. As DNA, the CDR3 is TGTGCCAGCAGTGAATGGAGTCAGTCGGACTACTACAATGAGCAGTTCTTC.

The rearrangement links TRBV6-6 to TRBJ1-2; D gene unclear. With 2 bases removed from V and 6 bases from J, the gap between germline ends came to 13 bases. Germline V gene sequence: CDR1 MNHNY, CDR2 SVGAGI (reference sequence). The CDR3 covers 14 residues. This CDR3 reads CASSYPNGRDGYTF. As DNA, the CDR3 is TGTGCCAGCAGTTACCCAAACGGACGGGATGGCTACACCTTC.

The rearrangement uses TRBV7-8 and TRBJ2-3; 9 bases map to TRBD1. CDR1 and CDR2 from the germline V gene are SGHVS and FQNEAQ. The V and J ends lost 5 bases and 3 bases, in that order; junction bases with no gene match: 6. This CDR3 has 15 amino acids. The CDR3 is CASSVQGARTDTQYF. CDR3 bases: TGTGCCAGCAGCGTACAGGGGGCGCGTACAGATACGCAGTATTTT.